The rows below give T cell receptor beta chains drawn from one sample of a study of blood T cell repertoires in COVID-19. Produced via immunoSEQ multiplex PCR; TCRdb's table is partial and in-frame only. The sample holds 220,000 or so clones, about 85% seen once. The source material was peripheral blood. The receptors derive from a woman in her fifties or sixties with COVID-19, enrolled during active disease. The CDR3 runs from the conserved cysteine through the conserved F or W. D genes are given only for firm matches.

d_call	v_call	j_call	cdr3_aa
TRBD1	TRBV25-1	TRBJ1-4	CASSDIRQGYNEKLFF
TRBD1	TRBV3-1/TRBV3-2	TRBJ1-2	CASRVSGTGIFYGYTF
NA	TRBV7-6	TRBJ1-1	CASGQDDGKGTEAFF
TRBD1	TRBV2	TRBJ2-2	CASSRTGADTGELFF
NA	TRBV20-1	TRBJ1-4	CSASRQGREKLFF
TRBD1	TRBV7-9	TRBJ2-7	CASSPHRMTGVSYEQYF
NA	TRBV5-6	TRBJ1-5	CASSLRTGRGAYQPQHF
TRBD1	TRBV5-6	TRBJ2-2	CASSFNGQGITGELFF
NA	TRBV5-4	TRBJ1-6	CASSLAMGSSYNSPLHF
TRBD1	TRBV6-5	TRBJ1-2	CASSFDRVYGYTF
TRBD2	TRBV29-1	TRBJ2-3	CSVEETSGGAGTQYF
TRBD1	TRBV7-6	TRBJ1-2	CASSFSKSRGQGAYGYTF
NA	TRBV15	TRBJ1-5	CATAPREGGRNQPQHF
TRBD1	TRBV19	TRBJ1-5	CASGQGDRQPQHF
NA	TRBV5-1	TRBJ2-2	CASSFIDSTGELFF
NA	TRBV24-1	TRBJ2-3	CATGQTNTQYF